Shown below are 20 T cell receptor beta chains from a single sample sequenced in a study of T cell responses to AZD1222 COVID-19 vaccine. Sequencing used immunoSEQ multiplex PCR; TCRdb keeps in-frame clones, though not all of them. The sample contains 77,000 or so clones, around 87% of which appear only once. Material: peripheral blood, obtained 28 days after the second AZD1222 dose. These receptor sequences come from an adult who received the AZD1222 COVID-19 vaccine.

The chain is built from TRBV6-5 and TRBJ2-7; D is undetermined. Per germline, CDR1 MNHEY and CDR2 SVGAGI. The CDR3 extends over 11 amino acids. V lost 6 bases to trimming and J lost 2 bases, with 5 bases between them. The CDR3 nucleotides read TGTGCCAGCAGAACGACCTACGAGCAGTACTTC. The encoded protein is CASRTTYEQYF.

This rearrangement joins TRBV19 to TRBJ2-2, with D possibly TRBD1 on 6 matching bases. V dropped 5 bases and J dropped 6 bases, with 19 bases sitting between them. Germline V gives CDR1 LNHDA, CDR2 SQIVND (reference sequence). The CDR3 sequence is 16 residues long. The DNA of the CDR3 is TGTGCCAGTAGTCCCCAGGGGAGAACAAAGGCCGGGGAGCTGTTTTTT. Protein: CASSPQGRTKAGELFF.

This rearrangement joins TRBV30 to TRBJ1-4; 9 bases are a match to TRBD1. The CDR3 covers 14 residues. Germline CDR1 is GTSNPN and CDR2 is SVGIG (reference sequence). V lost 1 base and J lost 7; bases outside the gene matches: 4. CDR3 sequence reads: CAWSEPGQGEKLFF. The CDR3 nucleotides read TGTGCCTGGAGTGAACCGGGACAGGGTGAAAAACTGTTTTTT.

The gene calls are TRBV6-5 and TRBJ1-5; the match to TRBD1 covers 7 bases. The V segment lost 6 bases and the J segment 7 bases; nucleotides outside the gene matches: 3. The germline CDR1 and CDR2 sequences are MNHEY and SVGAGI. The length of the CDR3 is 12 residues. This CDR3 is CASRTGDQPQHF. The CDR3 DNA sequence: TGTGCCAGCAGAACAGGGGACCAGCCCCAGCATTTT.

This clone was counted a single time. The chain employs TRBV28 and TRBJ1-2; TRBD1 matches at 10 bases. Unmatched junction bases numbered 9, after V lost 6 bases and J lost 2 bases. CDR1 is MDHEN, CDR2 SYDVKM, per germline. The CDR3 runs to 16 residues. CDR3: CASRGGTGVRNYGYTF. The CDR3 DNA is TGTGCCAGCAGGGGAGGGACAGGGGTAAGGAACTATGGCTACACCTTC.

The chain has TRBV4-3 and TRBJ1-6; D is ambiguous. V was pared by 0 bases and J by 8 bases, with 8 bases between. This CDR3 is built from 14 residues. Per germline, CDR1 LGHNA and CDR2 YSLEER. CDR3: CASSQDRSYSPLHF. The DNA of the CDR3 is TGCGCCAGCAGCCAAGATAGAAGTTATTCACCCCTCCACTTT.

The table lists this clone with a count of one. The V gene is TRBV25-1, the J gene TRBJ1-1; possible D gene TRBD1, 5 bases. With 4 bases removed from V and 4 bases from J, the gap between germline ends came to 13 bases. This CDR3 has 14 residues. Per germline, CDR1 MGHDK and CDR2 SYGVNS. CDR3 amino acids: CASSGARGFTEAFF. DNA of the CDR3: TGTGCCAGCAGTGGGGCCCGGGGGTTCACTGAAGCTTTCTTT.

This clone has a handful of counts. This chain uses TRBV30 with TRBJ1-1; 7 bases align to TRBD1. The germline CDR1 and CDR2 sequences are GTSNPN and SVGIG (reference sequence). The CDR3 runs 12 residues. J gave up 10 bases and V 6 bases, and 11 bases lay outside the gene matches. The CDR3 DNA follows: TGTGCCTGCGGAAAAGACAGGGTTTCAGCTTTCTTT. This gives the protein CACGKDRVSAFF.

The V and J genes are TRBV19 and TRBJ2-1; 14 positions match TRBD2. CDR1 LNHDA and CDR2 SQIVND come from the germline V gene (reference sequence). This CDR3 has 15 amino acids. Trimming at V came to 4 bases and at J to 6 bases, leaving 2 bases not matched to a gene. The CDR3 sequence: CASSKGTSGGNEQFF. DNA for the CDR3: TGTGCCAGTAGTAAGGGGACTAGCGGGGGCAATGAGCAGTTCTTC.

The chain has TRBV7-6 and TRBJ1-5; D not certain. In germline, CDR1 is SGHVS, CDR2 FNYEAQ. V lost 1 base, J lost 0 bases, and 10 bases lay in between. The CDR3 loop spans 16 amino acids. CDR3 in amino acids: CASSLGGWSSNQPQHF. CDR3 nucleotides: TGTGCCAGCAGCTTAGGAGGGTGGAGTAGCAATCAGCCCCAGCATTTT.

A note on this clone: Other DNA sequences in this sample translate to the same CDR3. This rearrangement joins TRBV7-8 to TRBJ2-2; D ambiguous. The germline V gene encodes CDR1 SGHVS and CDR2 FQNEAQ. This CDR3 is built from 11 residues. V was cut by 5 bases and J by 6 bases, with 4 bases left in between. The CDR3 nucleotides are TGTGCCAGCAGCCTGGCCGGGGAGCTGTTTTTT. This sequence encodes CASSLAGELFF.

This chain uses TRBV3-1 (or the pseudogene TRBV3-2) with TRBJ1-2, with TRBD1 as a possible D gene (6 bases). Germline CDR1 and CDR2: LGHDT and YNNKEL (reference sequence). The CDR3 totals 12 residues. V gave up 4 bases and J gave up 6 bases, with 9 bases separating them. The CDR3: CASSLQGNGYTF. DNA for the CDR3: TGTGCCAGCAGCCTCCAGGGGAATGGCTACACCTTC.

V is TRBV3-1 (or the pseudogene TRBV3-2) and J is TRBJ2-7, with 8 bases aligning to TRBD2. J was trimmed by 5 bases and V by 2 bases; bases with no gene match: 8. Germline V CDR1 and CDR2: LGHDT, YNNKEL (reference sequence). The CDR3 spans 15 residues. The chain's CDR3 is CASSQKPGLVHEQYF. The CDR3 DNA reads TGTGCCAGCAGCCAAAAACCGGGACTAGTCCACGAGCAGTACTTC.

The chain combines TRBV6-1 with TRBJ2-1; 8 bases are a match to TRBD1. In germline, CDR1 is MNHNS, CDR2 SASEGT. The CDR3 is made up of 13 amino acids. V was pared by 1 base and J by 16 bases, with 9 bases of the junction left unmatched. This CDR3 is CASSEVGRGHVFF. CDR3 DNA sequence: TGTGCCAGCAGTGAAGTGGGCAGGGGGCATGTCTTCTTC.

The genes are TRBV5-1 and TRBJ1-5; 10 bases are a match to TRBD1. The CDR3 sequence is 14 residues long. Germline V gene data show CDR1 as SGHRS and CDR2 as YFSETQ. V dropped 4 bases and J dropped 5; count of bases not matched to a gene: 3. The CDR3 DNA follows: TGCGCCAGCAGCCGCGGGACAGGGGATCAGCCCCAGCATTTT. Translation: CASSRGTGDQPQHF.

The chain has TRBV5-6 and TRBJ2-7; D could derive from TRBD1 or TRBD2 (5 bases each). This CDR3 has 13 residues. The germline V gene has CDR1 SGHDT and CDR2 YYEEEE. Trimming removed 3 bases from V and 6 bases from J, with 13 bases in between. CDR3 amino acids: CASSYGTDREQYF. The CDR3 DNA follows: TGTGCCAGCAGCTACGGGACCGACCGCGAGCAGTACTTC.

This chain joins TRBV11-2 and TRBJ1-1; unclear D gene. The V gene lost 3 bases and the J gene lost 4 bases, with 6 bases spanning the gap. CDR1 and CDR2 (germline): SGHAT, FQNNGV. The CDR3 sequence is 12 residues long. CDR3 in DNA: TGTGCCAGCAGCTTTGGGTCCACTGAAGCTTTCTTT. Translating gives CASSFGSTEAFF.

The gene calls are TRBV7-2 and TRBJ1-5; maybe TRBD1 (5 bases). Germline V gene lookup returns CDR1 SGHTA and CDR2 FQGNSA. The ends were cut back, 6 bases at V and 4 bases at J, with 16 bases in the middle. The CDR3 extends over 15 amino acids. CDR3 sequence: CASRDSRTFNQPQHF. The CDR3 DNA reads as TGTGCCAGCAGGGATAGTCGGACATTTAATCAGCCCCAGCATTTT. Variable domain in full (rest from reference TRBV7-2 and TRBJ1-5): GAGVSQSPSNKVTEKGKDVELRCDPISGHTALYWYRQSLGQGLEFLIYFQGNSAPDKSGLPSDRFSAERTGGSVSTLTIQRTQQEDSAVYLCASRDSRTFNQPQHFGDGTRLSIL.

J is TRBJ2-7 and V is TRBV11-2; D unclear. Germline values: CDR1 SGHAT, CDR2 FQNNGV. The CDR3 runs 16 residues. V lost 5 bases and J lost 2, with 19 bases in between. CDR3: CASSPVGYSGTYEQYF. CDR3 bases: TGTGCCAGCAGCCCGGTCGGGTACAGTGGGACCTACGAGCAGTACTTC. The full variable domain, rest sourced from reference TRBV11-2 and TRBJ2-7, is EAGVAQSPRYKIIEKRQSVAFWCNPISGHATLYWYQQILGQGPKLLIQFQNNGVVDDSQLPKDRFSAERLKGVDSTLKIQPAKLEDSAVYLCASSPVGYSGTYEQYFGPGTRLTVT.

This chain connects TRBV6-5 to TRBJ2-7, with TRBD2 as a possible D gene (6 bases). CDR3 length equals 14 residues. The germline V and J ends were trimmed by 0 bases and 1 base, with 7 bases remaining between them. CDR1 is MNHEY, CDR2 SVGAGI, per germline. The CDR3 sequence: CASSYSGSSYEQYF. The CDR3 coding sequence is TGTGCCAGCAGTTACTCCGGGAGTTCCTACGAGCAGTACTTC.